This T cell receptor (beta chain) was recovered during a study of T cell responses to AZD1222 COVID-19 vaccine. The repertoire was sequenced with immunoSEQ multiplex PCR; TCRdb's copy has only in-frame clones and lacks some. The repertoire holds some 92,000 clones, with 91% as singletons. Overall study findings and caveats: Baseline seropositives among AZD1222 recipients totaled only 5 to 7.

As to this clone: Its specificity is unknown.

Germline V gene sequence: CDR1 LGHDT, CDR2 YNNKEL (reference sequence). The CDR3 length is 16 residues. Unmatched junction bases numbered 8, after V lost 1 base and J lost 4 bases. The chain recombines TRBV3-1 (or the pseudogene TRBV3-2) with TRBJ2-5, with 8 nucleotides matching TRBD2. The source was peripheral blood, collected on day 0 of AZD1222 vaccination. This TCR was recovered from an adult in good health. The CDR3 bases are TGTGCCAGCAGCCAAGGATACGGGGGGGCAGGAGAGACCCAGTACTTC. Translation: CASSQGYGGAGETQYF.